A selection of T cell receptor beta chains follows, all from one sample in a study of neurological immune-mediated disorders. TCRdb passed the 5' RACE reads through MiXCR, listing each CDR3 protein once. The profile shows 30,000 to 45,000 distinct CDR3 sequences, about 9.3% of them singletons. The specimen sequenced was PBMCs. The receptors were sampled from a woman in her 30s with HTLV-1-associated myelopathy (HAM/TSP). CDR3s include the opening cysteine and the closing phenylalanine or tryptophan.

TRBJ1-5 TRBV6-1 CASSVDWTGQPQHF
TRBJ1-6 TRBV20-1 CSARDTRVNSPLHF
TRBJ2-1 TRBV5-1 CASSPQGINEQFF
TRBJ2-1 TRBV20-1 CSARLAGVNEQFF
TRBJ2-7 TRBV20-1 CSAGLKGLAYEQYF
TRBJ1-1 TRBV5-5 CASSLRTGIMNTEAFF
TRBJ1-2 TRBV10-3 CAISDRQTNYGYTF
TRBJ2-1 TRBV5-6 CASSLVAGRSYNEQFF
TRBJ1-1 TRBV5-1 CASSLAVVGVGTEAFF
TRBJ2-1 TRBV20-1 CSARSGGASYEQFF
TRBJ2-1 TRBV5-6 CASSLVSGGNEQFF
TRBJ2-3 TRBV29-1 CSGTSGGSTDTQYF
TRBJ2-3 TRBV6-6 CASSYVNTDTQYF
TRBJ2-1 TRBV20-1 CSARDERGPSSYNEQFF
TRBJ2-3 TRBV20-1 CSARVPGSGGAPDTQYF
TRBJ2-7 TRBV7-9 CASSFQGTNYEQYF
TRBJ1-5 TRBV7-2 CASSLEAGSQPQHF